This T cell receptor (beta chain) was identified in a study of cytomegalovirus exposure and HLA in healthy donors. Whole-study context: There were some 81 million unique TCRs (from HLA-typed donors) in an early data release. Regarding the study as a whole: A further, later analysis showed that HLA-associated TCR beta chains (compared with equally common others) were more clonally expanded. Specific recognition of CMV antigens was confirmed in vitro for a few chains (all CMV-associated). The authors excluded some V segments, including TRBV6-2 and TRBV6-3, as indistinguishable.

60 Vbeta and 13 Jbeta primers were used in PCR. Some clones are missing from TCRdb's copy, which holds only in-frame ones; the method was immunoSEQ multiplex PCR. Of about 140,000 clones detected, around 75% appear once; the ten largest clones hold around 1.6%. Concerning this clone: No antigen is known for it.

The germline V and J ends were trimmed by 5 bases and 2 bases, with 20 bases remaining between them. This CDR3 is 17 amino acids long. Germline loops: CDR1 SGHNT, CDR2 YYREEE (reference sequence). The specimen was PBMCs. This TCR was sampled from a woman aged 25 to 39 in good health and CMV-seronegative. The V and J genes are TRBV5-4 and TRBJ1-3; D not resolved. The CDR3 region has the DNA TGTGCCAGCAGTGTTAACCTAGGGCGGGTAACTGGAAACACCATATATTTT. This encodes CASSVNLGRVTGNTIYF.